Below are 32 T cell receptor beta chains sequenced from a single sample in a study of blood T cell repertoires in COVID-19. The data were produced by immunoSEQ multiplex PCR, yet TCRdb's version contains in-frame clones alone and is incomplete. The profile shows roughly 80,000 clones, roughly nine tenths of them singletons. Sequencing was performed on peripheral blood. Source of these receptors: an elderly man in a cohort sampled during active COVID-19.

This clone was seen a handful of times. This chain links TRBV24-1 with TRBJ1-2, with D possibly TRBD1 on 6 matching bases. V lost 5 bases to trimming and J lost 2 bases, with 11 bases between them. Germline V gene sequence: CDR1 KGHDR, CDR2 SFDVKD. The CDR3 consists of 14 residues. CDR3 coding DNA: TGTGCCACCAGTGGAGGGGGGGAGAACTATGGCTACACCTTC. Translation: CATSGGGENYGYTF.

This chain links TRBV28 with TRBJ2-2, with D perhaps TRBD1 (6 bases). This CDR3 contains 13 residues. V shed 6 bases and J shed 5 bases, with 10 bases lying between them. The germline V gene encodes CDR1 MDHEN and CDR2 SYDVKM. The DNA of the CDR3 is TGTGCCAGCAGGTATACAGGGACCGGGGAGCTGTTTTTT. Translated: CASRYTGTGELFF.

The CDR3: CASSADRDYEKLFF. In nucleotides, the CDR3 is TGCGCCAGCAGCGCGGACAGGGATTATGAAAAACTGTTTTTT. J is TRBJ1-4 and V is TRBV5-1; 8 positions match TRBD1. CDR1 is SGHRS and CDR2 is YFSETQ in the germline V gene. CDR3 length equals 14 residues. V lost 4 bases and J lost 6; bases outside the gene matches: 5.

J is TRBJ1-1 and V is TRBV2; D may be TRBD1 (6 bases). This CDR3 region has 13 residues. Per the germline V gene, CDR1 is SNHLY and CDR2 is FYNNEI. Deletions cut 10 bases from V and 4 bases from J, with 16 bases between. In DNA, the CDR3 is TGTGCCACATCTCGACAGGTGGGCACTGAAGCTTTCTTT. This encodes CATSRQVGTEAFF. Full variable domain (rest looked up from reference TRBV2 and TRBJ1-1): EPEVTQTPSHQVTQMGQEVILRCVPISNHLYFYWYRQILGQKVEFLVSFYNNEISEKSEIFDDQFSVERPDGSNFTLKIRSTKLEDSAMYFCATSRQVGTEAFFGQGTRLTVV.

The chain couples TRBV10-3 to TRBJ1-1; D possibly corresponds to TRBD1 (5 bases). Germline V gene lookup returns CDR1 ENHRY and CDR2 SYGVKD. This CDR3 region has 13 residues. The V end lost 2 bases, the J end lost 6 bases, and 10 bases lay between the germline ends. This CDR3 reads CAISENRGPEAFF. The CDR3 DNA follows: TGTGCCATCAGTGAGAATAGGGGTCCTGAAGCTTTCTTT.

V is TRBV6-5 and J is TRBJ2-7, with D possibly TRBD1 on 5 matching bases. The germline V and J ends were trimmed by 8 bases and 4 bases, with 15 bases remaining between them. Germline values: CDR1 MNHEY, CDR2 SVGAGI. The CDR3 contains 13 residues. CDR3 amino acids: CASQTGAGYEQYV. The CDR3 DNA follows: TGTGCCAGCCAAACTGGGGCAGGGTACGAGCAGTACGTC.

V gene TRBV2 combines with J gene TRBJ2-5, with 8 bases aligning to TRBD1. Germline V gene lookup returns CDR1 SNHLY and CDR2 FYNNEI. The CDR3 consists of 17 residues. V shed 1 base and J 2 bases; nucleotides not matched to a gene: 9. CDR3 nucleotides: TGTGCCAGCAGTGAAGGCATAACATACAGGGGGCAAGAGACCCAGTACTTC. Translation gives CASSEGITYRGQETQYF.

The gene calls are TRBV5-4 and TRBJ1-1; maybe TRBD1 (5 bases). This CDR3 has 15 residues. Germline CDR1 reads SGHNT; CDR2 reads YYREEE (reference sequence). With 0 bases removed from V and 4 bases from J, the gap between germline ends came to 13 bases. In nucleotides, the CDR3 is TGTGCCAGCAGCTTGGGTGGCCCTAGGGGCACTGAAGCTTTCTTT. It is translated as CASSLGGPRGTEAFF.

The chain recombines TRBV6-2 or TRBV6-3 with TRBJ2-7; 7 nucleotides align to TRBD2. V lost 0 bases and J lost 2; bases outside the gene matches: 4. CDR3 length equals 15 residues. Germline V gene sequence: CDR1 MNHEY, CDR2 SVGEGT. The chain's CDR3 is CASSYSSTSTYEQYF. CDR3 coding DNA: TGTGCCAGCAGTTACTCATCGACTAGCACCTACGAGCAGTACTTC.

This clone has only one observation. This chain joins TRBV2 and TRBJ2-5, with 12 bases fitting TRBD2. Germline V gene sequence: CDR1 SNHLY, CDR2 FYNNEI. The V gene end was trimmed by 2 bases and the J gene end by 2 bases; junction bases not matched to a gene: 0. The CDR3 sequence is 15 residues long. The CDR3 loop reads CASSELAGGQETQYF. The CDR3, as DNA: TGTGCCAGCAGTGAACTAGCGGGGGGGCAAGAGACCCAGTACTTC.

This chain links TRBV5-4 with TRBJ1-2, with 10 bases matching TRBD1. The CDR3 is 15 amino acids. The V gene end was trimmed by 3 bases and the J gene end by 0 bases; junction bases not matched to a gene: 2. Germline lookup yields CDR1 SGHNT and CDR2 YYREEE (reference sequence). This chain's CDR3 is CASSWGTGANYGYTF. Written as DNA, the CDR3 is TGTGCCAGCAGCTGGGGGACAGGGGCTAACTATGGCTACACCTTC.

This clone was seen just once. This chain joins TRBV5-5 and TRBJ2-3, with a tentative D call TRBD2 (7 bases). Germline V gene lookup returns CDR1 SGHKS and CDR2 YYEKEE (reference sequence). The CDR3 is 15 residues long. Trimming removed 1 base from V and 1 base from J, with 10 bases in between. The CDR3 bases are TGTGCCAGCAGCTTGTGGCGGGGGCGCACAGATACGCAGTATTTT. It encodes CASSLWRGRTDTQYF.

This chain uses TRBV29-1 with TRBJ2-6; TRBD2 matches at 7 bases. The V and J ends lost 4 bases and 4 bases, in that order; junction bases with no gene match: 10. The CDR3 loop spans 16 amino acids. Germline CDR1 and CDR2: SQVTM and ANQGSEA. This CDR3 is CSVGPPGGRGANVLTF. The CDR3 DNA reads as TGCAGCGTTGGCCCCCCGGGGGGACGAGGGGCCAACGTCCTGACTTTC. Complete variable domain (other parts from reference TRBV29-1 and TRBJ2-6): SAVISQKPSRDICQRGTSLTIQCQVDSQVTMMFWYRQQPGQSLTLIATANQGSEATYESGFVIDKFPISRPNLTFSTLTVSNMSPEDSSIYLCSVGPPGGRGANVLTFGAGSRLTVL.

V gene TRBV20-1 combines with J gene TRBJ2-1, with a weak D call TRBD2 (6 bases). V was shortened by 3 bases and J by 0 bases, with 12 bases between the two germline ends. The CDR3 runs to 15 residues. The germline CDR1 and CDR2 sequences are DFQATT and SNEGSKA (reference sequence). CDR3 protein: CSASDGTYSYNEQFF. For the CDR3, the DNA is TGCAGTGCTAGTGATGGGACTTACTCCTACAATGAGCAGTTCTTC.

The V and J genes are TRBV6-5 and TRBJ2-3; D unresolved. Trimming took 2 bases from V and 6 from J, leaving 12 bases between them. Germline CDR1 reads MNHEY; CDR2 reads SVGAGI. This CDR3 spans 14 amino acids. CDR3 coding DNA: TGTGCCAGCAGTTACGGCACTACCGGCGATACGCAGTATTTT. It encodes CASSYGTTGDTQYF.

The chain has TRBV15 and TRBJ1-6, with D possibly matching TRBD1 (5 bases). Germline CDR1 is LNHNV and CDR2 is YYDKDF (reference sequence). Trimming left V 0 bases short and J 7 bases short, with 13 bases between. The length of the CDR3 is 16 residues. The CDR3 is CATSRDSGGGNSPLHF. CDR3 DNA: TGTGCCACCAGCAGAGATTCCGGGGGGGGGAATTCACCCCTCCACTTT.

This chain joins TRBV24-1 and TRBJ2-3; TRBD1 matches at 9 bases. The CDR3 totals 17 residues. Germline trimming cut 3 bases from V and 5 bases from J; bases unmatched to any gene: 11. Looked up from germline, CDR1 is KGHDR and CDR2 is SFDVKD. CDR3 sequence: CATSDPAPDRGRDTQYF. CDR3 DNA sequence: TGTGCCACCAGTGATCCCGCCCCGGACAGGGGAAGAGATACGCAGTATTTT.

CDR3 sequence reads: CASSMGQQNEQFF. DNA of the CDR3: TGTGCCAGTAGCATGGGACAGCAAAATGAGCAGTTCTTC. J is TRBJ2-1 and V is TRBV19; TRBD1 agrees at 7 bases. Germline CDR1 reads LNHDA; CDR2 reads SQIVND (reference sequence). With V trimmed by 6 bases and J by 7 bases, 6 bases remained unmatched. The CDR3 is 13 residues long.

The V gene is TRBV7-2, the J gene TRBJ2-2, with 14 bases fitting TRBD2. Germline CDR1 SGHTA, CDR2 FQGNSA. The ends lost 4 bases at V and 4 bases at J; junction bases unmatched: 8. This CDR3 has 18 residues. The CDR3 nucleotides read TGTGCCAGCAGCTCCCGACTAGCGGGGGGGCTAGGCACCGGGGAGCTGTTTTTT. This codes for CASSSRLAGGLGTGELFF.

The chain combines TRBV29-1 with TRBJ2-3; unclear D gene. V dropped 4 bases and J dropped 6 bases, with 14 bases sitting between them. The CDR3 length is 13 residues. From germline, CDR1 is SQVTM and CDR2 ANQGSEA. The CDR3 is CSVAQTVTDTQYF. CDR3 coding DNA: TGCAGCGTTGCCCAGACTGTAACTGATACGCAGTATTTT.

The rearrangement joins TRBV6-5 to TRBJ1-4, with D possibly TRBD1 on 5 matching bases. V lost 6 bases, J lost 0 bases, and 8 bases lay in between. The CDR3 totals 14 residues. Per the germline V gene, CDR1 is MNHEY and CDR2 is SVGAGI. The chain's CDR3 is CASRDKATNEKLFF. The DNA of the CDR3 is TGTGCCAGCAGGGACAAGGCAACTAATGAAAAACTGTTTTTT.

V usage is TRBV19 and J usage is TRBJ2-1, with D possibly matching TRBD2 (7 bases). The V gene's germline CDR1 is LNHDA and CDR2 SQIVND (reference sequence). V was trimmed by 0 bases and J by 6 bases, leaving 9 bases between them. The CDR3 runs 14 residues. The CDR3 nucleotides read TGTGCCAGTAGTATAGAGGGGGGGCCCAATGAGCAGTTCTTC. It is translated as CASSIEGGPNEQFF. Combining the CDR3 with reference TRBV19 and TRBJ2-1 gives the whole variable domain DGGITQSPKYLFRKEGQNVTLSCEQNLNHDAMYWYRQDPGQGLRLIYYSQIVNDFQKGDIAEGYSVSREKKESFPLTVTSAQKNPTAFYLCASSIEGGPNEQFFGPGTRLTVL.

The rearrangement joins TRBV28 to TRBJ2-2; TRBD1 matches at 11 bases. The germline gives CDR1 MDHEN, CDR2 SYDVKM. The CDR3 contains 15 residues. Germline trimming cut 10 bases from V and 4 bases from J; bases unmatched to any gene: 8. CDR3 in DNA: TGTGCCATTCTAGGACAGGGGGCGAGCACCGGGGAGCTGTTTTTT. This encodes CAILGQGASTGELFF.

The chain joins TRBV9 to TRBJ2-6, with a possible D match to TRBD1 (7 bases). V was shortened by 4 bases and J by 0 bases, with 14 bases between the two germline ends. The CDR3 consists of 17 residues. Per germline, CDR1 SGDLS and CDR2 YYNGEE. CDR3 sequence (DNA): TGTGCCAGCAGCTTATCAGGGGGGAGCTCTGGGGCCAACGTCCTGACTTTC. Protein sequence: CASSLSGGSSGANVLTF. Full variable domain (remainder filled in from reference TRBV9 and TRBJ2-6): DSGVTQTPKHLITATGQRVTLRCSPRSGDLSVYWYQQSLDQGLQFLIQYYNGEERAKGNILERFSAQQFPDLHSELNLSSLELGDSALYFCASSLSGGSSGANVLTFGAGSRLTVL.

The chain recombines TRBV18 with TRBJ2-7, with 7 nucleotides matching TRBD2. Germline lookup yields CDR1 KGHSH and CDR2 LQKENI. The trim removed 3 bases at V and 0 bases at J, leaving 5 bases unmatched. The CDR3 sequence is 15 residues long. Here the CDR3 DNA reads TGTGCCAGCTCACCTCGGGGGGATAACTCCTACGAGCAGTACTTC. Protein product: CASSPRGDNSYEQYF.

The chain has TRBV4-2 and TRBJ1-6; D is unclear. Germline V CDR1 and CDR2: LGHNA, YNFKEQ. This CDR3 contains 14 residues. V lost 0 bases to trimming and J lost 11 bases, with 11 bases between them. The CDR3: CASSQEAGRTPLHF. The CDR3 bases are TGTGCCAGCAGCCAAGAAGCAGGTCGAACACCCCTCCACTTT.

V and J are TRBV18 and TRBJ2-5; D not certain. V was trimmed by 3 bases and J by 4 bases, leaving 6 bases between them. Per germline, CDR1 KGHSH and CDR2 LQKENI. This CDR3 has 12 residues. The CDR3 region is CASSPIAETQYF. CDR3 coding DNA: TGTGCCAGCTCACCGATAGCAGAGACCCAGTACTTC. Together with reference TRBV18 and TRBJ2-5, the CDR3 gives the full variable domain: NAGVMQNPRHLVRRRGQEARLRCSPMKGHSHVYWYRQLPEEGLKFMVYLQKENIIDESGMPKERFSAEFPKEGPSILRIQQVVRGDSAAYFCASSPIAETQYFGPGTRLLVL.

This rearrangement joins TRBV4-1 to TRBJ1-1; perhaps TRBD1 as D (6 bases). V shed 3 bases and J shed 4 bases, with 18 bases lying between them. This CDR3 comprises 16 residues. The germline V gene encodes CDR1 MGHRA and CDR2 YSYEKL. This CDR3 reads CASSHPGGVRGTEAFF. The CDR3 nucleotides are TGCGCCAGCAGCCACCCGGGGGGCGTACGGGGCACTGAAGCTTTCTTT.

The chain uses TRBV24-1 and TRBJ1-2, with D unclear. Germline CDR1 reads KGHDR; CDR2 reads SFDVKD. Trimming stripped 6 bases from V and 2 bases from J, with 9 bases between. The CDR3 sequence is 13 residues long. DNA of the CDR3: TGTGCCACCAGTCCCCCCGCGAACTATGGCTACACCTTC. Translation: CATSPPANYGYTF.

This clone was seen a single time. The chain carries TRBV4-1 and TRBJ1-5; TRBD1 matches 7 bases. The ends lost 5 bases at V and 0 bases at J; junction bases unmatched: 7. The CDR3 is made up of 16 amino acids. Germline CDR1 MGHRA, CDR2 YSYEKL. This CDR3 is CASSGGTDLSNQPQHF. DNA for the CDR3: TGCGCCAGCAGCGGTGGGACAGACCTTAGCAATCAGCCCCAGCATTTT.

The gene calls are TRBV24-1 and TRBJ2-3; D may be TRBD2 (5 bases). The germline V and J ends were trimmed by 6 bases and 0 bases, with 9 bases remaining between them. Germline V gene sequence: CDR1 KGHDR, CDR2 SFDVKD. CDR3 size: 14 residues. The CDR3 DNA is TGTGCCACCAGTCTTGAGGGTAGCACAGATACGCAGTATTTT. This translates into CATSLEGSTDTQYF.

The chain employs TRBV5-4 and TRBJ2-7; 8 positions agree with TRBD1. Per the germline V gene, CDR1 is SGHNT and CDR2 is YYREEE (reference sequence). The CDR3 contains 13 residues. J was trimmed by 2 bases and V by 4 bases; bases with no gene match: 2. CDR3 sequence: CASSEGQAYEQYF. CDR3 bases: TGTGCCAGCAGCGAGGGACAGGCCTACGAGCAGTACTTC.